This entry describes one T cell receptor beta chain. This clone was seen more than once but under ten times. Its antigen remains unidentified. No per-base quality is available; no much larger clone lies one base away. The data stem from a study of shared clonotypes between healthy human individuals (dated by TCRdb to about 2020). Some background on the complete study: The cohort included a few men and a couple of women between 18 and 49 years of age. To estimate repertoire size and how much clonotype sharing occurs between individuals, the study deeply sequenced the blood TCR repertoires of roughly 5 healthy adults. To increase sequencing depth and limit assay-specific biases, different laboratories used diverse techniques to prepare libraries and sequence TCR repertoires. Each donor's leukapheresis produced roughly between roughly 0.85 and 9 billion PBMCs. Beyond this particular receptor, the publication reports: Pairwise subsampling led to the expectation that sequencing depth would affect the degree of clonotype sharing among donors. Sampling was restricted to blood, and TCR repertoires in tissues likely differ from the TCR repertoires found in blood. The small number of donors limited the genetic and exposure-history diversity represented.

Donors were healthy HIV-negative adults with no recently reported acute infections or vaccinations. Only Caucasian adults living in Nashville, Tennessee, USA were represented among the donors. For unsorted samples, 75 million to 100 million PBMCs were counted and genomic DNA was extracted with the QIAamp DNA Blood Mini kit. After blood collection by leukapheresis, PBMCs were isolated using Ficoll-Histopaque density gradient centrifugation and then cryopreserved in the vapor phase of liquid nitrogen. Using the deep immunoSEQ assay, multiplex PCR amplified TCR CDR3 regions from genomic DNA. For each cell subset, the extracted genomic DNA was distributed evenly across all wells of several immunoSEQ 96-well plates, and each plate served as one replicate. For unsorted PBMC, approximately 300 ng of genomic DNA, equivalent to around 33,000 T cell genomes, went into each replicate PCR. Ten immunoSEQ deep assay plates were used to sequence unsorted PBMC genomic DNA. The purified libraries were quantified using a Qubit 3.0 fluorometer, sized with a Bioanalyzer 2100, and then quantified again using the KAPA Library Quantification kit. Every immunoSEQ 96-well plate was sequenced on a dedicated single-read 150-cycle Illumina NextSeq 550 flow cell. As for the original processing: Because only junctional sequences without quality scores were contained in the immunoSEQ output, filtering matching that applied to full-length reads could not be performed. Sequences were annotated with PyIR, a Python wrapper for IgBLAST v1.9, and V/J genes and CDR3 were assigned using IMGT germline references. Reads were filtered out if the reads had weak V/J assignments (E-value above 1e-6), no CDR3, stop codons, out-of-frame junctions, or ambiguous translated residues. A V3J clonotype was defined by an identical inferred V gene, J gene, and CDR3 amino acid sequence. To compute the percentage overlap between repertoires, the number of shared unique clonotypes was divided by the size of the smaller repertoire. Three approaches were used to assess repertoire richness: RTK rarefaction, the Chao1 estimator, and Recon v2.1 estimates of unobserved clonotypes. The table was pulled from immuneACCESS by TCRdb, which kept in-frame rearrangements only. Such tables lose some clones; where checked, under half of the loss comes from unresolved V genes, and the rest has no known cause. The DNA was the basis for D and trimming; V, J and clone size are from that table. Present in this sample are a few hundred thousand clones, about 80% of which were seen just once. 9.5% to 15% of the sample lies in the top ten.

The CDR3 goes from the cysteine to the phenylalanine over 12 residues. Only the CDR3 DNA is retained, 36 bases long and in frame from the first base. From a lookup of the germline V gene, CDR1 and CDR2 are SNHLY and FYNNEI. Trimming costs V 10 bases and J 5 bases, and their ends lie 14 bases apart. Material: PBMCs. This TCR derives from a middle-aged woman in good health. Some clones in this sample may be carry-over from other donors' samples. The rearrangement joined TRBV2 to TRBJ1-1; TRBD1 is perhaps the D gene, given 5 matching bases. The CDR3 protein: CANWGGRTEAFF. The nucleotide sequence reads as follows: TGTGCCAACTGGGGGGGTAGGACTGAAGCTTTCTTT.